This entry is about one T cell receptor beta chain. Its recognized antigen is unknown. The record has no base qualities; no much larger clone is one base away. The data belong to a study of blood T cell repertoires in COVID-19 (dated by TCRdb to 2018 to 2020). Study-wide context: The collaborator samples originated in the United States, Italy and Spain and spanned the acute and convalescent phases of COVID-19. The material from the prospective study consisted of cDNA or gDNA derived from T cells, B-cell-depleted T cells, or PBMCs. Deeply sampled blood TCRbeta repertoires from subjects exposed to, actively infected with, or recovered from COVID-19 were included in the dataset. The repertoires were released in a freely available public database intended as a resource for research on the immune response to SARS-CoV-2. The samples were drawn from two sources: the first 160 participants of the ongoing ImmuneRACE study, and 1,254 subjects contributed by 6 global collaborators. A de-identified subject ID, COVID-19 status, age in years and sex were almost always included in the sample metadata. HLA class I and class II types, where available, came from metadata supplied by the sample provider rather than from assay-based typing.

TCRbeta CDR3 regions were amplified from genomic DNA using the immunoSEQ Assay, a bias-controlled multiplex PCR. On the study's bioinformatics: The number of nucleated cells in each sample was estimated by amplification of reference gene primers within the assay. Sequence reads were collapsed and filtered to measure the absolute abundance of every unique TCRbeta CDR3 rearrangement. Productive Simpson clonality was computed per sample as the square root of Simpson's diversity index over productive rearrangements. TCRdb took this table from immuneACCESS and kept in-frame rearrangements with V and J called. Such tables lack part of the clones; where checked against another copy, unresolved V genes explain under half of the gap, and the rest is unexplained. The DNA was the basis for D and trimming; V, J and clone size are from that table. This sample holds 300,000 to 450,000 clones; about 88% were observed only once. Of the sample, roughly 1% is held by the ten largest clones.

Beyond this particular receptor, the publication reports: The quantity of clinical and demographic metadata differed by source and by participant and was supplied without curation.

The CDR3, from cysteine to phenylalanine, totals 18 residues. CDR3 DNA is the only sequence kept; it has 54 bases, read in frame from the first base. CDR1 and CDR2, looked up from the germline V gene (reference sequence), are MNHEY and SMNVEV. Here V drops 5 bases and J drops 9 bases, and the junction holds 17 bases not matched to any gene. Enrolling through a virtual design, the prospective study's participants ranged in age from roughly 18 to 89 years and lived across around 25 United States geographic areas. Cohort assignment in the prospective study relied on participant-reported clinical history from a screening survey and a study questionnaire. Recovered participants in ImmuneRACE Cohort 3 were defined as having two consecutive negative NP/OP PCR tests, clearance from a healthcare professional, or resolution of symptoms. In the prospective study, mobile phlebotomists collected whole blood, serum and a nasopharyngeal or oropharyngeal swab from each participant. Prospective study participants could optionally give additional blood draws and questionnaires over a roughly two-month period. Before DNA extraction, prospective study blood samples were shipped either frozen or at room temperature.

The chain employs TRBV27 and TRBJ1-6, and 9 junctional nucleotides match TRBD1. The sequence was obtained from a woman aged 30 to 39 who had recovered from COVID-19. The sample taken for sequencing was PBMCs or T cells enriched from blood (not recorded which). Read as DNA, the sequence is TGTGCCAGCAGTAAACTTAGGACAGGGGAAAATAGGGGTTCACCCCTCCACTTT. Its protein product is CASSKLRTGENRGSPLHF.